This entry lists 21 T cell receptor beta chains sequenced from one sample in a study of molecular identifiers for immune sequencing clone quantification. TCRdb re-analysed the PCR reads in MiXCR, keeping a single row per CDR3 protein. This table has approximately 500,000 distinct CDR3 sequences, about 20% appearing once. The specimen sequenced was naive CD8+ T cells from blood, with Jurkat cell RNA spiked in. Subset defined: FACS-sorted CD8+CD4-CCR7+CD45RA+ naive T cells. The receptors were gathered from a human donor in good health. Some libraries in this study had Jurkat cell RNA spiked in.

V and J are TRBV28 and TRBJ2-7; possibly TRBD2 for D (6 bases). The CDR3 length is 15 residues. The V gene lost 5 bases and the J gene lost 3 bases, with 17 bases spanning the gap. Germline V gene data show CDR1 as MDHEN and CDR2 as SYDVKM. CDR3 protein: CASSPRGILNYEQYF. CDR3 coding DNA: TGTGCCAGCAGTCCTCGGGGGATATTAAACTACGAGCAGTACTTC. The full variable domain, rest sourced from reference TRBV28 and TRBJ2-7, is DVKVTQSSRYLVKRTGEKVFLECVQDMDHENMFWYRQDPGLGLRLIYFSYDVKMKEKGDIPEGYSVSREKKERFSLILESASTNQTSMYLCASSPRGILNYEQYFGPGTRLTVT.

This clonotype was seen only a few times. The chain has TRBV30 and TRBJ2-2; D may be TRBD1 or TRBD2 (5 bases each). Per germline, CDR1 GTSNPN and CDR2 SVGIG (reference sequence). There are 17 residues in the CDR3. The V gene lost 3 bases and the J gene lost 3 bases, with 20 bases spanning the gap. CDR3 protein: CAWRRRRGADYTGELFF. In DNA, the CDR3 is TGTGCCTGGAGGAGAAGGAGAGGGGCAGACTACACCGGGGAGCTGTTTTTT.

V gene TRBV6-5 combines with J gene TRBJ2-3; the match to TRBD1 covers 7 bases. V shed 6 bases and J 2 bases; nucleotides not matched to a gene: 5. The CDR3 loop spans 14 amino acids. Germline assignment: CDR1 MNHEY and CDR2 SVGAGI. For the CDR3, the DNA is TGTGCCAGCAGCCCGGACAGGCTCACAGATACGCAGTATTTT. This codes for CASSPDRLTDTQYF.

This clonotype occurred many times. The chain carries TRBV6-1 and TRBJ1-1; D uncertain. Germline CDR1 reads MNHNS; CDR2 reads SASEGT. Trimming shortened V by 9 bases and J by 6 bases, and 8 bases separated the two germline ends. This CDR3 has 10 amino acids. CDR3 amino acids: CASTAAEAFF. CDR3 sequence (DNA): TGTGCCAGTACAGCTGCTGAAGCTTTCTTT.

This clonotype has only a few counts. CDR3 in DNA: TGCGCCAGCAGCCACGCGGACAGAACTGAAGCTTTCTTT. This encodes CASSHADRTEAFF. V and J are TRBV4-1 and TRBJ1-1, with a possible D match to TRBD1 (6 bases). The CDR3 is 13 residues long. Trimming pared 3 bases from V and 5 bases from J, leaving 10 bases between. Per germline, CDR1 MGHRA and CDR2 YSYEKL.

The chain has TRBV9 and TRBJ2-7; D gene unclear. Trimming shortened V by 5 bases and J by 1 base, and 13 bases separated the two germline ends. Germline loops: CDR1 SGDLS, CDR2 YYNGEE. This CDR3 has 14 residues. The CDR3 sequence: CASSARSPSYEQYF. Written as DNA, the CDR3 is TGTGCCAGCAGTGCCAGGAGTCCTTCCTACGAGCAGTACTTC.

Remarks on this clonotype: A much larger clone differs by one base, so this may be a read error. The V gene is TRBV7-9, the J gene TRBJ2-3; perhaps TRBD1 as D (5 bases). The CDR3 consists of 14 residues. Germline CDR1 is SEHNR and CDR2 is FQNEAQ (reference sequence). The DNA for the CDR3 is TGTGCCGGCAGCCCAGACAGAACCACAGATACGCAGTATTTT. Translated, it gives CAGSPDRTTDTQYF.

In this sample, this clonotype turned up a few times. The chain is built from TRBV28 and TRBJ1-6, with 7 bases that match TRBD1. The junction had 13 bases not matched to a gene; V was cut back by 5 bases and J by 3 bases. Germline V gives CDR1 MDHEN, CDR2 SYDVKM. This CDR3 region has 18 residues. The CDR3 DNA sequence: TGTGCCAGCAGTACATACGCCGAACAGGGGAACTATAATTCACCCCTCCACTTT. Its translation is CASSTYAEQGNYNSPLHF.

The table lists this clonotype with a few counts. This chain connects TRBV7-9 to TRBJ2-5; TRBD2 aligns across 10 bases. CDR1 SEHNR and CDR2 FQNEAQ come from the germline V gene (reference sequence). After removal of 0 bases from V and 5 bases from J, the junction contained 9 bases not matched to a gene. There are 17 residues in the CDR3. This CDR3 is CASSLAVSGGNGETQYF. CDR3 DNA: TGTGCCAGCAGCTTAGCGGTTAGCGGGGGGAACGGGGAGACCCAGTACTTC.

V usage is TRBV7-9 and J usage is TRBJ2-1; tentatively, D is TRBD1 (6 bases). The CDR3 loop spans 12 amino acids. The germline gives CDR1 SEHNR, CDR2 FQNEAQ (reference sequence). Trimming cost V 6 bases and J 8 bases, with 11 bases left between them. CDR3 loop: CASRAAGDEQFF. The CDR3 DNA follows: TGTGCCAGCAGAGCAGCAGGGGATGAGCAGTTCTTC.

This clonotype has a single count. Just one base apart from a much larger clone, this may be a read error. The chain has TRBV4-3 and TRBJ2-7, with 9 bases aligning to TRBD2. Looked up from germline, CDR1 is LGHNA and CDR2 is YSLEER. The CDR3 sequence is 15 residues long. The CDR3, as DNA: TGCGCCAGCAGCCGAAGACTAGCGGTCGCCTACAAGCAGTACTTC. Amino acid sequence: CASSRRLAVAYKQYF.

The chain combines TRBV6-5 with TRBJ2-7, with D unclear. Trimming pared 2 bases from V and 0 bases from J, leaving 11 bases between. Germline V gene data show CDR1 as MNHEY and CDR2 as SVGAGI. This CDR3 contains 15 residues. The CDR3 loop reads CASSYGNGASYEQYF. The CDR3, as DNA: TGTGCCAGCAGTTACGGGAATGGAGCCTCCTACGAGCAGTACTTC.

This clonotype was counted ten times or more. The chain combines TRBV27 with TRBJ2-5; 7 bases line up with TRBD2. This CDR3 contains 15 residues. From germline, CDR1 is MNHEY and CDR2 SMNVEV (reference sequence). V shed 6 bases, J shed 0 bases, and the junction held 7 bases outside the gene matches. CDR3 sequence: CASSRVTSDQETQYF. DNA for the CDR3: TGTGCCAGCAGCCGGGTAACTAGCGACCAAGAGACCCAGTACTTC.

V gene TRBV27 combines with J gene TRBJ1-1; no clear D. Germline V gene data show CDR1 as MNHEY and CDR2 as SMNVEV (reference sequence). Trimming pared 0 bases from V and 0 bases from J, leaving 5 bases between. CDR3 length equals 14 residues. The CDR3 DNA sequence: TGTGCCAGCAGTTTATCGATGTTGAACACTGAAGCTTTCTTT. The encoded protein is CASSLSMLNTEAFF.

This clonotype was seen only a few times. V and J are TRBV4-1 and TRBJ1-5, with unresolved D. The germline V gene has CDR1 MGHRA and CDR2 YSYEKL. This CDR3 has 16 amino acids. V was shortened by 4 bases and J by 2 bases, with 15 bases between the two germline ends. The CDR3 sequence: CASSPMGGLGNQPQHF. The CDR3 DNA reads as TGCGCCAGCAGCCCCATGGGAGGGTTGGGCAATCAGCCCCAGCATTTT.

This clonotype was detected many times. The rearrangement joins TRBV11-2 to TRBJ2-5; 13 bases are shared with TRBD2. The germline V gene encodes CDR1 SGHAT and CDR2 FQNNGV. V shed 0 bases, J shed 5 bases, and the junction held 6 bases outside the gene matches. The CDR3 consists of 17 residues. The CDR3 loop is CASSLDTSGRASETQYF. The CDR3 bases are TGTGCCAGCAGCTTAGATACTAGCGGGAGGGCCTCTGAGACCCAGTACTTC. The full variable domain, rest sourced from reference TRBV11-2 and TRBJ2-5, is EAGVAQSPRYKIIEKRQSVAFWCNPISGHATLYWYQQILGQGPKLLIQFQNNGVVDDSQLPKDRFSAERLKGVDSTLKIQPAKLEDSAVYLCASSLDTSGRASETQYFGPGTRLLVL.

This clonotype has just one count. The chain has TRBV12-3 or TRBV12-4 and TRBJ2-7, with 9 bases fitting TRBD1. Trimming at V came to 3 bases and at J to 9 bases, leaving 12 bases not matched to a gene. The CDR3 is 15 residues long. The CDR3 loop is CASSLGTGSLTGQYF. The CDR3 DNA is TGTGCCAGCAGTTTGGGGACAGGGTCTTTGACCGGGCAGTACTTC.

This clonotype was observed a handful of times. The DNA for the CDR3 is TGCGCCAGCAGCTGGGTAAGTGGGGCCCACCCCGGCGGCTACGAGCAGTACTTC. This codes for CASSWVSGAHPGGYEQYF. The chain joins TRBV5-1 to TRBJ2-7; possibly TRBD1 for D (5 bases). There are 18 residues in the CDR3. V was clipped by 3 bases and J by 3 bases, with 25 bases between them. The germline V gene has CDR1 SGHRS and CDR2 YFSETQ. The full variable domain, rest sourced from reference TRBV5-1 and TRBJ2-7, is KAGVTQTPRYLIKTRGQQVTLSCSPISGHRSVSWYQQTPGQGLQFLFEYFSETQRNKGNFPGRFSGRQFSNSRSEMNVSTLELGDSALYLCASSWVSGAHPGGYEQYFGPGTRLTVT.

This clonotype was seen many times. The gene calls are TRBV25-1 and TRBJ1-1; D not resolved. V lost 1 base and J 2 bases, leaving 8 bases between the germline ends. The CDR3 length is 14 residues. Germline V CDR1 and CDR2: MGHDK, SYGVNS. Written as DNA, the CDR3 is TGTGCCAGCAGTGAATTCAACATCAACACTGAAGCTTTCTTT. Translating it yields CASSEFNINTEAFF.

This sequence joins TRBV9 and TRBJ2-3; D possibly matches TRBD1 or TRBD2 (5 bases each). The length of the CDR3 is 14 residues. The germline V gene has CDR1 SGDLS and CDR2 YYNGEE. V was shortened by 1 base and J by 2 bases, with 8 bases between the two germline ends. The CDR3 nucleotides are TGTGCCAGCAGCGTACTGGGGACCACAGATACGCAGTATTTT. It specifies CASSVLGTTDTQYF. Together with reference TRBV9 and TRBJ2-3, the CDR3 gives the full variable domain: DSGVTQTPKHLITATGQRVTLRCSPRSGDLSVYWYQQSLDQGLQFLIQYYNGEERAKGNILERFSAQQFPDLHSELNLSSLELGDSALYFCASSVLGTTDTQYFGPGTRLTVL.

As concerns this clonotype: A read error may be the cause here, since a much bigger clone is one base away. This rearrangement joins TRBV9 to TRBJ2-1; D ambiguous. CDR3 size: 14 residues. Germline-derived CDR1 and CDR2 are SGDLS and YYNGEE. The CDR3 sequence: CAGSEVNRYNEQFF. DNA of the CDR3: TGTGCCGGCAGCGAAGTCAACCGGTACAATGAGCAGTTCTTC.